Described below is a single T cell receptor beta chain sequence and its context. Its antigen is still unknown. This table comes from immunoSEQ multiplex PCR, and its TCRdb copy is limited to in-frame clones, with some not included. The sample contains more than 55,000 clones, about 81% of which appear only once. CDR3 length equals 16 residues. CDR1 is MGHDK and CDR2 is SYGVNS in the germline V gene. Germline trimming cut 8 bases from V and 2 bases from J; bases unmatched to any gene: 11. Time point denoted: week 23, last vaccination. Vaccination used 300 ug of mutant IDH1 20-mer peptide per dose, with topical imiquimod. The sample comes from a study of a mutant IDH1 vaccine in newly diagnosed glioma. Study overall: Administration of eight vaccinations to patients took place in weeks 1, 3, 5, 7, 11, 15, 19, 23. Broader study findings: No link was apparently found between pseudoprogression and changes in top peripheral T cell clonotypes.

This material consisted of PBMCs, taken from a glioma patient whose treatment included an IDH1 peptide vaccine. V and J are TRBV25-1 and TRBJ2-3; 9 nucleotides match TRBD2. This receptor was obtained from a woman between 40 and 50 years old with glioma. Some clones in this sample may be carry-over from other donors' samples. CDR3 in amino acids: CASFGLSGGDTDTQYF. CDR3 nucleotide sequence: TGTGCCAGCTTTGGCCTTAGCGGGGGAGACACAGATACGCAGTATTTT.